This T cell receptor beta chain is from a study of T-cell memory formation after mild COVID-19. Study-level points and caveats: There was a balanced CD4/CD8 profile in clones contracting day 15 to 85, and later expanders leaned CD4+.

TCRdb reprocessed the 5' RACE reads with MiXCR, giving one entry per CDR3 protein. The sample contains under 300,000 distinct CDR3 sequences, 15% to 20% of which appear only once. This clonotype was seen more than once but under ten times. The antigen remains undetermined. Germline-derived CDR1 and CDR2 are DFQATT and SNEGSKA (reference sequence). This CDR3 is 14 amino acids long. The TCR sequence derives from a man aged 18 to 30 who had mild COVID-19 (a few samples of this study predate the infection). Cell type and time point are not known. Input material: PBMCs or a T cell subset sorted from them (not recorded which). This chain links TRBV20-1 with TRBJ2-5, with 11 bases matching TRBD2. CDR3 DNA sequence: TGCAGCCTCAGGGTAGCGGGGGGGGTAGAGACCCAGTACTTC. Its translation is CSLRVAGGVETQYF.